A single T cell receptor (beta chain) is shown here with its context. TCR beta CDR3 regions were amplified from RNA transcripts. An initial round of RT-PCR targeting the TCR CDR3 relied on the HTBI primer set. MiXCR was run by TCRdb on the multiplex PCR reads, yielding one entry per CDR3 protein. The profile shows around 800,000 distinct CDR3 sequences, 38% of them singletons. The sample originates from a study of T cells in Graves' hyperthyroidism and ophthalmopathy. V was clipped by 7 bases and J by 0 bases, with 12 bases between them. The CDR3 covers 14 residues. What was sequenced was blood. The clonotype comes from a man younger than 30 with Graves' hyperthyroidism. The rearrangement joins TRBV12-3 or TRBV12-4 to TRBJ1-1, with D tentatively TRBD1 (6 bases). CDR3 nucleotides: TGTGCCAGCAAAGCTCAGGGGTTGAACACTGAAGCTTTCTTT. Amino acid sequence: CASKAQGLNTEAFF.